This T cell receptor beta chain appears in the sequencing data of a study of PD-L1 blockade in urothelial cancer. Every patient provided from 1 to 8 samples, collected pretreatment and on-treatment. The germline gives CDR1 LNHDA, CDR2 SQIVND (reference sequence). The trim removed 5 bases at V and 5 bases at J, leaving 7 bases unmatched. The CDR3 has 15 amino acids. Spiked synthetic TCR analogs estimated absolute template abundance per PCR. The protocol was immunoSEQ multiplex PCR, while the TCRdb copy is restricted to in-frame clones and leaves out a portion. The sample comprises 65,000 to 80,000 clones, less than 90% of which are singletons, and roughly 4.5% rests with the top ten.

The chain joins TRBV19 to TRBJ1-4; 8 nucleotides agree with TRBD1. The source material was PBMCs, sampled around atezolizumab (anti-PD-L1) treatment. The clonotype comes from a man between 65 and 79 years old with urothelial cancer. CDR3 coding DNA: TGTGCCAGTAGTCCCAGGGGGCTGGGGAATGAAAAACTGTTTTTT. It translates to CASSPRGLGNEKLFF.